This T cell receptor (beta chain) was recovered during a study of T cell repertoires in cytomegalovirus infection (dated by TCRdb to the late 2010s). In terms of the full investigation: Recently identified HLA-C-restricted CMV epitopes, whose presentation resists viral immunomodulation, were targeted by peptide stimulations together with well-studied HLA-B-restricted epitopes. The HLA type of each donor mattered for the analysis, because public TCR beta signatures pointed to carriage of CMV infection along with the matching HLA type. What the research found in general, with its limitations: Cumulative frequency of public TCR beta family members discriminated carriers of CMV infection plus the relevant HLA type in this cohort and an independent approximately 370-donor cohort. In the ex vivo response, HLA-C-restricted CMV-specific TCR beta clonotypes were dominant, and in two of eight donors the single most frequent clonotype came from this HLA-C-restricted group.

Sequencing instrument: Illumina HiSeq 1500. TCRdb reprocessing: public reads trimmed at Q25 with fastp, clones called with MiXCR, in-frame beta chains kept. Merged by CDR3 protein, the rows form single entries marked with the most common genes and DNA. The sample table records about 500,000 distinct CDR3 sequences; 30% to 35% of these occur just once. Roughly a sixth of the sample belongs to the ten largest clones. Notes on this clonotype: Its cognate antigen has yet to be identified. Nothing much larger sits one base from this clone, and base qualities are not available.

The treatment or condition label of this sample denotes: in vitro stimulation with specific CMV peptide epitopes to enrich CMV-specific T cells. The junction shows trimming of 3 bases on V and 8 bases on J, and the gene matches do not reach 12 bases of it. For CDR1 and CDR2, the germline V gene (reference sequence) lists DFQATT and SNEGSKA. Measured from the cysteine to the phenylalanine, the CDR3 is 16 residues long. Only the CDR3 part of the read is kept: 48 bases, read in frame from the first base. This clonotype was obtained from a human donor in good health (CMV status not recorded). Some clones in this sample may be carry-over from other donors' samples. Sequences were derived from cultured PBMCs, sampled from culture after CMV antigen stimulation. The chain is made from TRBV20-1 and TRBJ2-1; the central 11 bases match TRBD2. The CDR3 protein sequence reads: CSARSTLAGEVDEQFF. In nucleotide form, the sequence is TGCAGTGCTAGGTCTACACTAGCGGGAGAGGTGGATGAGCAGTTCTTC.